These 20 T cell receptor beta chains originate from one sample sequenced in a study of T cells after posttransplantation cyclophosphamide. The table came from immunoSEQ multiplex PCR; TCRdb's copy has only in-frame clones and leaves some out. This sample shows 20,000 to 25,000 clones and no singletons; less than 5.5% rests with the ten largest. Specimen: PBMCs. These TCRs come from a woman aged 45-60 years in good health, CMV-negative, and a related stem cell transplant donor.

This clone was detected many times. The chain is built from TRBV18 and TRBJ2-7; the D gene is possibly TRBD1 (6 bases). From germline, CDR1 is KGHSH and CDR2 LQKENI. V lost 6 bases and J 4 bases, leaving 13 bases between the germline ends. The CDR3 spans 13 residues. DNA for the CDR3: TGTGCCAGCTCGACCGGGACACTTTACGAGCAGTACTTC. Translated: CASSTGTLYEQYF.

In its sample, this clone was seen many times. The chain couples TRBV7-9 to TRBJ2-2; 10 bases fit TRBD2. V gave up 4 bases and J gave up 0 bases; unmatched junction bases: 8. Germline V gene sequence: CDR1 SEHNR, CDR2 FQNEAQ (reference sequence). CDR3 length equals 18 residues. The CDR3 sequence: CASSSLDLAGANTGELFF. The CDR3 DNA sequence: TGTGCCAGCAGCTCGCTAGACCTAGCGGGGGCGAACACCGGGGAGCTGTTTTTT. Drawing the rest from reference TRBV7-9 and TRBJ2-2, the complete variable domain is DTGVSQNPRHKITKRGQNVTFRCDPISEHNRLYWYRQTLGQGPEFLTYFQNEAQLEKSRLLSDRFSAERPKGSFSTLEIQRTEQGDSAMYLCASSSLDLAGANTGELFFGEGSRLTVL.

This clone was picked up many times. V gene TRBV9 combines with J gene TRBJ2-1; 11 nucleotides align to TRBD2. Germline V gene lookup returns CDR1 SGDLS and CDR2 YYNGEE. The CDR3 extends over 16 amino acids. With 3 bases clipped from V and 4 bases from J, the junction kept 6 bases outside the gene matches. The CDR3, as DNA: TGTGCCAGCAGCGCCTCTAGCGGGGGGAGGTACAATGAGCAGTTCTTC. Protein: CASSASSGGRYNEQFF.

This clone has ten or more counts. The CDR3 reads CASSLSTGTTYEQYF. For the CDR3, the DNA is TGTGCCAGCAGCTTATCGACAGGTACCACCTACGAGCAGTACTTC. The genes are TRBV7-2 and TRBJ2-7, with TRBD1 as a possible D gene (6 bases). This CDR3 comprises 15 residues. Germline V CDR1 and CDR2: SGHTA, FQGNSA. Trimming removed 2 bases at V and 2 bases at J, with 13 bases between.

This clone was counted at least ten times. The rearrangement links TRBV5-1 to TRBJ2-7; D call uncertain. Germline V gene data show CDR1 as SGHRS and CDR2 as YFSETQ. The CDR3 has 15 residues. Trimming cost V 0 bases and J 4 bases, with 14 bases left between them. Written as DNA, the CDR3 is TGCGCCAGCAGCTTGGCCTCGGGTAGGTGGTACGAGCAGTACTTC. Encoded protein: CASSLASGRWYEQYF.

This clone showed up many times. The chain combines TRBV27 with TRBJ2-6, with TRBD2 as a possible D gene (6 bases). CDR3 length: 18 amino acids. Germline V CDR1 and CDR2: MNHEY, SMNVEV (reference sequence). V lost 6 bases and J 1 base, leaving 19 bases between the germline ends. The CDR3 sequence is CASSIAPGDLSGANVLTF. The CDR3 DNA follows: TGTGCCAGCAGCATCGCCCCGGGAGACCTTTCTGGGGCCAACGTCCTGACTTTC.

This clone was found many times. J is TRBJ1-4 and V is TRBV7-9; 8 nucleotides line up with TRBD1. V shed 4 bases, J shed 4 bases, and the junction held 11 bases outside the gene matches. The CDR3 is made up of 17 amino acids. Germline V gene sequence: CDR1 SEHNR, CDR2 FQNEAQ (reference sequence). The CDR3 DNA is TGTGCCAGCAGCTCTCGGACAGGGAGGCTTAATAATGAAAAACTGTTTTTT. Amino acid sequence: CASSSRTGRLNNEKLFF.

This clone was observed many times. The V gene is TRBV19, the J gene TRBJ2-7; tentative D call: TRBD2 (6 bases). The length of the CDR3 is 15 residues. Trimming pared 3 bases from V and 1 base from J, leaving 13 bases between. Germline CDR1 reads LNHDA; CDR2 reads SQIVND (reference sequence). The CDR3 is CASSIRRDGSYEQYF. CDR3 coding DNA: TGTGCCAGTAGTATCAGGAGGGACGGTTCCTACGAGCAGTACTTC.

This clone was counted at least ten times. The rearrangement joins TRBV18 to TRBJ2-1; 12 bases are shared with TRBD2. Germline CDR1 reads KGHSH; CDR2 reads LQKENI. The trim removed 5 bases at V and 3 bases at J, leaving 8 bases unmatched. The CDR3 length is 17 residues. DNA of the CDR3: TGTGCCAGCTCATTGCTACCGGGACTAGCGGGCTACAATGAGCAGTTCTTC. It translates to CASSLLPGLAGYNEQFF.

This clone is classed as medium-sized (0.01 to 0.1%). The J gene is TRBJ2-7, the V gene TRBV6-1; 10 nucleotides align to TRBD1. The V gene's germline CDR1 is MNHNS and CDR2 SASEGT. Trimming at V came to 1 base and at J to 2 bases, leaving 5 bases not matched to a gene. This CDR3 is 16 amino acids long. CDR3 coding DNA: TGTGCCAGCAGTGAAGTACCGGGACAGGGGACCTACGAGCAGTACTTC. The encoded protein is CASSEVPGQGTYEQYF.

In this sample, this clone turned up many times. The chain uses TRBV7-2 and TRBJ2-5, with D possibly matching TRBD2 (7 bases). This CDR3 comprises 14 residues. Germline CDR1 is SGHTA and CDR2 is FQGNSA. The germline V and J ends were trimmed by 7 bases and 5 bases, with 17 bases remaining between them. This CDR3 is CASIEGGPLETQYF. CDR3 DNA sequence: TGTGCCAGCATAGAGGGGGGGCCATTGGAGACCCAGTACTTC.

This clone has ten or more counts. This chain uses TRBV7-6 with TRBJ2-7; TRBD2 matches at 7 bases. The V and J ends lost 5 bases and 6 bases, in that order; junction bases with no gene match: 13. The CDR3 is 15 residues long. Germline CDR1 reads SGHVS; CDR2 reads FNYEAQ. The chain's CDR3 is CASSAMAGELVEQYF. CDR3 nucleotide sequence: TGTGCCAGCAGCGCAATGGCGGGAGAGCTCGTCGAGCAGTACTTC.

Many counts were recorded for this clone. The chain has TRBV6-5 and TRBJ1-3; 8 nucleotides align to TRBD1. The junction had 2 bases not matched to a gene; V was cut back by 5 bases and J by 2 bases. CDR3 length equals 14 residues. Germline V gene sequence: CDR1 MNHEY, CDR2 SVGAGI. Here the CDR3 reads CASSRQGPGNTIYF. The CDR3 nucleotides read TGTGCCAGCAGTCGACAGGGGCCTGGAAACACCATATATTTT.

This clone was recorded many times. The chain employs TRBV5-1 and TRBJ2-2; no definite D call. Trimming cost V 1 base and J 1 base, with 11 bases left between them. Germline V gives CDR1 SGHRS, CDR2 YFSETQ. This CDR3 has 16 residues. The CDR3 loop is CASSLREVGNTGELFF. Here the CDR3 DNA reads TGCGCCAGCAGCTTGAGAGAAGTTGGGAACACCGGGGAGCTGTTTTTT. Filled out from reference TRBV5-1 and TRBJ2-2, the complete variable domain reads KAGVTQTPRYLIKTRGQQVTLSCSPISGHRSVSWYQQTPGQGLQFLFEYFSETQRNKGNFPGRFSGRQFSNSRSEMNVSTLELGDSALYLCASSLREVGNTGELFFGEGSRLTVL.

This clone came up many times. CDR3: CASSQDAAGRSGNTIYF. The DNA of the CDR3 is TGCGCCAGCAGCCAAGATGCTGCAGGGCGGTCTGGAAACACCATATATTTT. The rearrangement uses TRBV4-3 and TRBJ1-3, with D perhaps matching TRBD1 (5 bases). Germline V gene sequence: CDR1 LGHNA, CDR2 YSLEER. The CDR3 contains 17 residues. V was trimmed by 0 bases and J by 1 base, leaving 13 bases between them.

This clone was seen at least ten times. V and J are TRBV25-1 and TRBJ1-6; tentatively, D is TRBD1 (5 bases). Germline V gives CDR1 MGHDK, CDR2 SYGVNS. Between the trimmed V and J ends, which lost 4 bases and 8 bases, there was a span of 18 bases. The CDR3 length is 16 residues. Here the CDR3 reads CASSASLRGGDSPLHF. In nucleotides, the CDR3 is TGTGCCAGCAGTGCCAGTCTTCGGGGGGGAGATTCACCCCTCCACTTT.

The sample holds many counts of this clone. The chain links TRBV25-1 to TRBJ2-3; 9 bases align to TRBD1. CDR1 is MGHDK and CDR2 is SYGVNS in the germline V gene. Trimming at V came to 3 bases and at J to 2 bases, leaving 3 bases not matched to a gene. The CDR3 is 15 amino acids. The CDR3 loop reads CASSERDRDTDTQYF. The CDR3 DNA is TGTGCCAGCAGTGAGCGGGACAGGGACACAGATACGCAGTATTTT.

By its share, this clone is medium-sized (0.01 to 0.1%). V is TRBV5-5 and J is TRBJ1-4, with D tentatively TRBD1 (5 bases). V was clipped by 4 bases and J by 7 bases, with 11 bases between them. Germline V CDR1 and CDR2: SGHKS, YYEKEE (reference sequence). The CDR3 runs to 13 residues. The chain's CDR3 is CASSGQGIEKLFF. The CDR3 nucleotides read TGTGCCAGCAGCGGGCAGGGAATTGAAAAACTGTTTTTT.

Details on this clone: A much larger clone sits a single nucleotide away, making a read error possible. This chain links TRBV27 with TRBJ1-2; TRBD1 matches at 7 bases. The CDR3 extends over 14 amino acids. Trimming took 0 bases from V and 6 from J; bases not matched to a gene: 4. Germline loops: CDR1 MNHEY, CDR2 SMNVEV (reference sequence). The CDR3 here is CASSLSRDSHGYTF. The DNA of the CDR3 is TGTGCCAGCAGTTTATCCCGGGACAGCCATGGCTACACCTTC.

Many counts were recorded for this clone. The chain is built from TRBV5-1 and TRBJ2-7; D possibly corresponds to TRBD2 (6 bases). This CDR3 is 14 amino acids long. Trimming took 1 base from V and 2 from J, leaving 10 bases between them. Germline values: CDR1 SGHRS, CDR2 YFSETQ. CDR3 region: CASSLWAGPYEQYF. CDR3 DNA sequence: TGCGCCAGCAGCTTGTGGGCGGGACCCTACGAGCAGTACTTC. Looking up the rest from reference TRBV5-1 and TRBJ2-7 gives the full variable domain: KAGVTQTPRYLIKTRGQQVTLSCSPISGHRSVSWYQQTPGQGLQFLFEYFSETQRNKGNFPGRFSGRQFSNSRSEMNVSTLELGDSALYLCASSLWAGPYEQYFGPGTRLTVT.